The 5 T cell receptor beta chains given below trace back to one sample, sequenced in a study of identical twins. TCRdb re-called the 5' RACE reads through MiXCR, storing one row per CDR3 protein. There are hundreds of thousands of distinct CDR3 sequences in the sample; less than 9.5% occur only once, and roughly 5% lies in the top ten. The sample comprised memory (CD45RO+) T cells sorted from blood. These receptors were obtained from a woman under 30 in good health.

The table lists this clonotype with many counts. The rearrangement links TRBV7-9 to TRBJ2-1; 8 positions match TRBD2. This CDR3 is 13 amino acids long. The V and J ends lost 8 bases and 3 bases, in that order; junction bases with no gene match: 3. The germline V gene encodes CDR1 SEHNR and CDR2 FQNEAQ (reference sequence). The CDR3 DNA follows: TGTGCCAGCGAGCTAGCGGGCTACAATGAGCAGTTCTTC. Translated, it gives CASELAGYNEQFF.

Only a few counts were recorded for this clonotype. The V gene is TRBV11-2, the J gene TRBJ2-6; no definite D call. With 4 bases removed from V and 0 bases from J, the gap between germline ends came to 13 bases. This CDR3 has 17 residues. Germline values: CDR1 SGHAT, CDR2 FQNNGV. CDR3 in amino acids: CASSSLGMNSGANVLTF. In nucleotides, the CDR3 is TGTGCCAGCAGCTCTTTGGGGATGAACTCTGGGGCCAACGTCCTGACTTTC.

J is TRBJ2-1 and V is TRBV7-2; D unclear. Germline V gives CDR1 SGHTA, CDR2 FQGNSA. The CDR3 covers 12 residues. The V gene lost 1 base and the J gene lost 9 bases, with 7 bases spanning the gap. The CDR3 nucleotides read TGTGCCAGCAGCTTAGTGTCACTTGAGCAGTTCTTC. The encoded protein is CASSLVSLEQFF.

This clonotype was recorded a few times. The junction does not match germline at one end; this may be a read error. The rearrangement joins TRBV12-3 or TRBV12-4 to TRBJ2-1, with 8 bases that match TRBD2. The CDR3 is 14 residues long. The CDR3 region is CASTFRGGYDEQFF. The CDR3 nucleotides are TGTGCCAGCACCTTCCGGGGGGGCTACGATGAGCAGTTCTTC.

The rearrangement links TRBV11-3 to TRBJ2-1; maybe TRBD1 (6 bases). The CDR3 runs to 12 residues. The V gene lost 6 bases and the J gene lost 7 bases, with 10 bases spanning the gap. Germline V gene sequence: CDR1 SGHNT, CDR2 YENEEA. CDR3 bases: TGTGCCAGCAGTATACAGGGAAATGAGCAGTTCTTC. This gives the protein CASSIQGNEQFF. Full variable domain (rest looked up from reference TRBV11-3 and TRBJ2-1): EAGVVQSPRYKIIEKKQPVAFWCNPISGHNTLYWYLQNLGQGPELLIRYENEEAVDDSQLPKDRFSAERLKGVDSTLKIQPAELGDSAVYLCASSIQGNEQFFGPGTRLTVL.